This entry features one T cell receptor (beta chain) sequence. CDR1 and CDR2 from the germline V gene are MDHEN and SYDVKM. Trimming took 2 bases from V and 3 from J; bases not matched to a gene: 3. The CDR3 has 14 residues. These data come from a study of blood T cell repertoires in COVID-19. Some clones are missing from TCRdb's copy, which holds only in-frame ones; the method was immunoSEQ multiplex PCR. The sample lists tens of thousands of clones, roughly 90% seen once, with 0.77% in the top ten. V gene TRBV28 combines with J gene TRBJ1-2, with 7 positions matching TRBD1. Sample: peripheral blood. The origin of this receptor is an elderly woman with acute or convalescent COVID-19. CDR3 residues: CASSLNQGDYGYTF. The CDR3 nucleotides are TGTGCCAGCAGTTTAAACCAGGGGGACTATGGCTACACCTTC.